Listed below are T cell receptor beta chains from one sample, sequenced in a study of identical twins. TCRdb redid the calling of the 5' RACE reads with MiXCR, one entry per CDR3 protein. Of 1.5 million to 2 million distinct CDR3 sequences in the sample, around 29% were seen once. The specimen sequenced was cord blood. Every receptor here comes from a newborn girl in good health. Each CDR3 is given with its conserved first and last residue. A D gene is named only where the DNA matches it firmly. Some rows mark clone size as missing; the rest say once, few, many or name a class of expanded clone.

J gene: TRBJ2-1
clone size: -
D gene: -
V gene: TRBV24-1
CDR3 protein: CATSDLDSLGYNEQFF
CDR3 DNA: TGTGCCACCAGTGATTTGGACAGTCTTGGTTACAATGAGCAGTTCTTC

J gene: TRBJ1-2
clone size: -
D gene: -
V gene: TRBV5-5
CDR3 protein: CASSLEGKQVSGYTF
CDR3 DNA: TGTGCCAGCAGCTTGGAAGGGAAACAGGTTAGCGGCTACACCTTC

J gene: TRBJ2-3
clone size: -
D gene: -
V gene: TRBV10-3
CDR3 protein: CAISVRRVGTDTQYF
CDR3 DNA: TGTGCCATCAGTGTGCGCAGGGTAGGCACAGATACGCAGTATTTT

J gene: TRBJ2-5
clone size: once
D gene: TRBD2
V gene: TRBV6-2/TRBV6-3
CDR3 protein: CASSPVILAGYQETQYF
CDR3 DNA: TGTGCCAGCAGCCCCGTGATACTAGCGGGATATCAAGAGACCCAGTACTTC

J gene: TRBJ2-1
clone size: -
D gene: -
V gene: TRBV6-2/TRBV6-3
CDR3 protein: CASSYSTAGATYNEQFF
CDR3 DNA: TGTGCCAGCAGTTACTCGACTGCGGGGGCGACCTACAATGAGCAGTTCTTC

J gene: TRBJ2-3
clone size: -
D gene: -
V gene: TRBV3-1
CDR3 protein: CASSPSLSSRDTQYF
CDR3 DNA: TGTGCCAGCAGCCCCTCCTTAAGTTCCAGAGATACGCAGTATTTT

J gene: TRBJ2-1
clone size: -
D gene: TRBD2
V gene: TRBV20-1
CDR3 protein: CSARDWLAGGKFF
CDR3 DNA: TGCAGTGCTAGAGATTGGCTAGCGGGGGGGAAGTTCTTC

J gene: TRBJ2-7
clone size: few
D gene: -
V gene: TRBV21-1
CDR3 protein: CASNPRAGSSYNEQYF
CDR3 DNA: TGTGCCAGCAACCCCCGAGCGGGGAGCTCCTACAATGAGCAGTACTTC

J gene: TRBJ2-1
clone size: few
D gene: TRBD1
V gene: TRBV6-6
CDR3 protein: CASSYGQGPYNEQFF
CDR3 DNA: TGTGCCAGCAGTTACGGACAGGGGCCCTACAATGAGCAGTTCTTC

J gene: TRBJ1-2
clone size: -
D gene: -
V gene: TRBV11-2
CDR3 protein: CASSPRQTLVYGYTF
CDR3 DNA: TGTGCCAGCAGCCCGAGACAGACCCTGGTCTATGGCTACACCTTC

J gene: TRBJ2-3
clone size: -
D gene: TRBD1
V gene: TRBV7-2
CDR3 protein: CASGGQGVGDTQYF
CDR3 DNA: TGTGCCAGCGGCGGACAGGGGGTTGGAGATACGCAGTATTTT

J gene: TRBJ2-7
clone size: -
D gene: -
V gene: TRBV5-4
CDR3 protein: CASSFGPNERYEQYF
CDR3 DNA: TGTGCCAGCAGCTTTGGGCCGAACGAACGCTACGAGCAGTACTTC

J gene: TRBJ2-5
clone size: few
D gene: TRBD2
V gene: TRBV4-1
CDR3 protein: CASSLLPPLAGGYQETQYF
CDR3 DNA: TGCGCCAGCAGCCTTCTGCCCCCTCTAGCGGGAGGCTACCAAGAGACCCAGTACTTC

J gene: TRBJ1-1
clone size: -
D gene: -
V gene: TRBV21-1
CDR3 protein: CASRITGEMNTEAFF
CDR3 DNA: TGTGCCAGCAGGATCACAGGGGAGATGAACACTGAAGCTTTCTTT

J gene: TRBJ2-3
clone size: few
D gene: TRBD2
V gene: TRBV20-1
CDR3 protein: CGSSGRAGDTQYF
CDR3 DNA: TGCGGATCTAGCGGGAGGGCCGGAGATACGCAGTATTTT

J gene: TRBJ1-5
clone size: -
D gene: -
V gene: TRBV11-2
CDR3 protein: CASSLEPDSGPQHF
CDR3 DNA: TGTGCCAGCAGCTTAGAACCCGACAGTGGGCCCCAGCATTTT

J gene: TRBJ2-1
clone size: many
D gene: -
V gene: TRBV28
CDR3 protein: CASSFHRGGYNEQFF
CDR3 DNA: TGTGCCAGCAGTTTTCACAGGGGAGGTTACAATGAGCAGTTCTTC

J gene: TRBJ1-5
clone size: few
D gene: -
V gene: TRBV28
CDR3 protein: CASRYPLGYSNQPQHF
CDR3 DNA: TGTGCCAGCAGATACCCGCTCGGATATAGCAATCAGCCCCAGCATTTT

J gene: TRBJ1-2
clone size: -
D gene: TRBD1
V gene: TRBV29-1
CDR3 protein: CSVVRRGPYYGYTF
CDR3 DNA: TGCAGCGTTGTCCGCAGGGGGCCCTACTATGGCTACACCTTC

J gene: TRBJ2-7
clone size: -
D gene: TRBD1
V gene: TRBV20-1
CDR3 protein: CSAPPGQTYEQYF
CDR3 DNA: TGCAGTGCTCCCCCGGGACAGACCTACGAGCAGTACTTC

J gene: TRBJ1-5
clone size: few
D gene: -
V gene: TRBV10-2
CDR3 protein: CASSDRDVQPQHF
CDR3 DNA: TGCGCCAGCAGTGACAGGGATGTACAGCCCCAGCATTTT

J gene: TRBJ1-5
clone size: few
D gene: TRBD1
V gene: TRBV20-1
CDR3 protein: CSASFTGGASNQPQHF
CDR3 DNA: TGCAGTGCTAGCTTCACAGGGGGCGCGAGCAATCAGCCCCAGCATTTT

J gene: TRBJ2-1
clone size: few
D gene: TRBD2
V gene: TRBV7-2
CDR3 protein: CASSLAGTSDYNEQFF
CDR3 DNA: TGTGCCAGCAGCTTAGCGGGGACTAGCGACTACAATGAGCAGTTCTTC

J gene: TRBJ1-2
clone size: few
D gene: -
V gene: TRBV10-3
CDR3 protein: CAISGYYGYTF
CDR3 DNA: TGTGCCATCAGTGGGTACTATGGCTACACCTTC

J gene: TRBJ2-3
clone size: many
D gene: TRBD2
V gene: TRBV2
CDR3 protein: CASSDIAGATDTQYF
CDR3 DNA: TGTGCCAGCAGTGACATAGCGGGAGCCACAGATACGCAGTATTTT

J gene: TRBJ2-5
clone size: -
D gene: -
V gene: TRBV7-8
CDR3 protein: CASSLVTRVETQYF
CDR3 DNA: TGTGCCAGCAGCTTAGTTACGAGGGTAGAGACCCAGTACTTC

J gene: TRBJ2-3
clone size: -
D gene: -
V gene: TRBV4-1
CDR3 protein: CASSQDPWGSLQDTQYF
CDR3 DNA: TGCGCCAGCAGCCAAGATCCTTGGGGGAGCTTGCAAGATACGCAGTATTTT

J gene: TRBJ2-7
clone size: many
D gene: -
V gene: TRBV3-1
CDR3 protein: CASSPTPGIWWEQYF
CDR3 DNA: TGTGCCAGCAGCCCCACTCCAGGGATATGGTGGGAGCAGTACTTC

J gene: TRBJ1-6
clone size: few
D gene: TRBD1
V gene: TRBV28
CDR3 protein: CASTDRVNSPLHF
CDR3 DNA: TGTGCCAGCACCGACAGGGTTAATTCACCCCTCCACTTT

J gene: TRBJ2-3
clone size: -
D gene: TRBD2
V gene: TRBV7-4
CDR3 protein: CASRPELAPSTDTQYF
CDR3 DNA: TGTGCCAGCAGGCCTGAACTAGCGCCTAGCACAGATACGCAGTATTTT

J gene: TRBJ1-1
clone size: -
D gene: -
V gene: TRBV7-2
CDR3 protein: CASSLEARLNTEAFF
CDR3 DNA: TGTGCCAGCAGCTTAGAGGCACGGTTGAACACTGAAGCTTTCTTT

J gene: TRBJ2-3
clone size: few
D gene: -
V gene: TRBV15
CDR3 protein: CATMRISTDTQYF
CDR3 DNA: TGTGCCACCATGAGGATTAGCACAGATACGCAGTATTTT

J gene: TRBJ2-3
clone size: -
D gene: -
V gene: TRBV7-2
CDR3 protein: CASTPHGSTDTQYF
CDR3 DNA: TGTGCCAGCACTCCCCATGGGAGCACAGATACGCAGTATTTT

J gene: TRBJ1-1
clone size: -
D gene: -
V gene: TRBV6-6
CDR3 protein: CASSYSPQGVNTEAFF
CDR3 DNA: TGTGCCAGCAGTTACTCCCCGCAGGGAGTGAACACTGAAGCTTTCTTT

J gene: TRBJ2-5
clone size: once
D gene: TRBD2
V gene: TRBV7-2
CDR3 protein: CASSLSGGARETQYF
CDR3 DNA: TGTGCCAGCAGCTTAAGCGGGGGGGCTCGAGAGACCCAGTACTTC

J gene: TRBJ1-6
clone size: -
D gene: -
V gene: TRBV3-1
CDR3 protein: CASSPGPLSPLHF
CDR3 DNA: TGTGCCAGCAGCCCCGGACCTCTTTCACCCCTCCACTTT

J gene: TRBJ1-4
clone size: many
D gene: -
V gene: TRBV29-1
CDR3 protein: CSVEGSTNEKLFF
CDR3 DNA: TGCAGCGTTGAAGGCTCAACTAATGAAAAACTGTTTTTT

J gene: TRBJ2-1
clone size: few
D gene: -
V gene: TRBV6-5
CDR3 protein: CASSYFIYNEQFF
CDR3 DNA: TGTGCCAGCAGTTACTTTATCTACAATGAGCAGTTCTTC

J gene: TRBJ2-1
clone size: few
D gene: TRBD2
V gene: TRBV12-3/TRBV12-4
CDR3 protein: CASSLRVSSSGAYNEQFF
CDR3 DNA: TGTGCCAGCAGTTTACGGGTCTCATCTAGCGGGGCCTACAATGAGCAGTTCTTC

J gene: TRBJ1-5
clone size: -
D gene: TRBD1
V gene: TRBV20-1
CDR3 protein: CSAPDRVRGQPQHF
CDR3 DNA: TGCAGTGCCCCCGACAGGGTAAGGGGTCAGCCCCAGCATTTT

J gene: TRBJ2-2
clone size: few
D gene: -
V gene: TRBV29-1
CDR3 protein: CSVEQGRTGELFF
CDR3 DNA: TGCAGCGTTGAACAGGGGAGGACCGGGGAGCTGTTTTTT